These T cell receptor beta chains were read from a single sample in a study of blood T cell repertoires in COVID-19. Measured with immunoSEQ multiplex PCR; TCRdb has only the in-frame clones, and not every one. The sample includes fewer than 350,000 clones, about 89% of them seen just once. The sample was peripheral blood. The source is a man aged 40-49 years with active or convalescent COVID-19. CDR3s leave out the opening cysteine and the closing phenylalanine or tryptophan.

V gene: TRBV3-1/TRBV3-2; J gene: TRBJ2-5; CDR3 protein: ASNLGLNQETQY
V gene: TRBV7-8; J gene: TRBJ2-5; CDR3 protein: ASSFAGVQETQY
V gene: TRBV27; J gene: TRBJ1-1; CDR3 protein: ASSTVRGGNTEAF
V gene: TRBV5-6; J gene: TRBJ1-6; CDR3 protein: ASSLWRDPALYSPLH
V gene: TRBV30; J gene: TRBJ2-3; CDR3 protein: AWSGPRRGHTDTQY
V gene: TRBV5-1; J gene: TRBJ2-7; CDR3 protein: ASSFSLGQGASYEQY
V gene: TRBV6-2/TRBV6-3; J gene: TRBJ2-2; CDR3 protein: ASSRGLFTGELF
V gene: TRBV29-1; J gene: TRBJ2-5; CDR3 protein: SVGTGDDETQY
V gene: TRBV19; J gene: TRBJ2-1; CDR3 protein: ASTGLAPFEQF
V gene: TRBV10-1; J gene: TRBJ2-3; CDR3 protein: ASSGLAGDTQY
V gene: TRBV6-5; J gene: TRBJ2-1; CDR3 protein: ASSLGVGYYNEQF
V gene: TRBV2; J gene: TRBJ2-2; CDR3 protein: ASSRQGTGELF
V gene: TRBV29-1; J gene: TRBJ2-2; CDR3 protein: SVETGTGELF
V gene: TRBV28; J gene: TRBJ1-2; CDR3 protein: ASLFGGEDGYT
V gene: TRBV2; J gene: TRBJ2-2; CDR3 protein: ASGTGSNTGELF